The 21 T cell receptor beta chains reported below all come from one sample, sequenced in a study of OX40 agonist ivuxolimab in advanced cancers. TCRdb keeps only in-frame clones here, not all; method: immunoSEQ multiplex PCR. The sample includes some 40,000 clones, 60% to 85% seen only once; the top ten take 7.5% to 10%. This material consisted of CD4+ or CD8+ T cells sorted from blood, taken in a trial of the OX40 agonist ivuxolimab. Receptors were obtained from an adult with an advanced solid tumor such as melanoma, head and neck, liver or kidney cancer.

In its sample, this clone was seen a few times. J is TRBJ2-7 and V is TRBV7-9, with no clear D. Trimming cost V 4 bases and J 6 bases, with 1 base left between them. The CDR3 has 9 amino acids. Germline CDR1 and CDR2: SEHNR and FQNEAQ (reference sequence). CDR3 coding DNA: TGTGCCAGCAGCTCCGAGCAGTACTTC. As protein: CASSSEQYF.

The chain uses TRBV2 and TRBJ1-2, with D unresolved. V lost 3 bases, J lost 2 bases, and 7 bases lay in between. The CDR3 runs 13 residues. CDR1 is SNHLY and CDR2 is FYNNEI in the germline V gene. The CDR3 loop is CASSDDLNYGYTF. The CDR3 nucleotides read TGTGCCAGCAGTGATGATCTAAACTATGGCTACACCTTC.

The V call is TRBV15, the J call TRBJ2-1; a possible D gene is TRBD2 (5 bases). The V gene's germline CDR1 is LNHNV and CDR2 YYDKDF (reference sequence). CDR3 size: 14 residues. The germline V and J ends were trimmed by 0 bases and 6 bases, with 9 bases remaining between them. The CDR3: CATSRDRRGNEQFF. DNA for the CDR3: TGTGCCACCAGCAGAGATCGTCGGGGCAATGAGCAGTTCTTC.

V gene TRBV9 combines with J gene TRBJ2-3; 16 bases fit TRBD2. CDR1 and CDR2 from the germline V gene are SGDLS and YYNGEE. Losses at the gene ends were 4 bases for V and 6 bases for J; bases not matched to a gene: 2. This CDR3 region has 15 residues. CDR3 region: CASSPGLAGGDTQYF. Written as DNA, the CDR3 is TGTGCCAGCAGCCCGGGACTAGCGGGAGGGGATACGCAGTATTTT. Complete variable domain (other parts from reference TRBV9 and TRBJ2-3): DSGVTQTPKHLITATGQRVTLRCSPRSGDLSVYWYQQSLDQGLQFLIQYYNGEERAKGNILERFSAQQFPDLHSELNLSSLELGDSALYFCASSPGLAGGDTQYFGPGTRLTVL.

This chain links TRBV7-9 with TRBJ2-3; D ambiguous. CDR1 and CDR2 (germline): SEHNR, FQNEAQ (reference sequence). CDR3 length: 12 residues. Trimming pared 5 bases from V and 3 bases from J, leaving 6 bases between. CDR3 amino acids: CASSPPTDTQYF. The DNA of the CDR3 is TGTGCCAGCAGCCCCCCGACAGATACGCAGTATTTT.

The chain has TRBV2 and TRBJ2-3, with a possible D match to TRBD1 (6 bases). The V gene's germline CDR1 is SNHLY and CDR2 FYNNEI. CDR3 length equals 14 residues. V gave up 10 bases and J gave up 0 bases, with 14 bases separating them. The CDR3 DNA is TGTGCCACCTCGGACAGAACTAGCACAGATACGCAGTATTTT. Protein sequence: CATSDRTSTDTQYF.

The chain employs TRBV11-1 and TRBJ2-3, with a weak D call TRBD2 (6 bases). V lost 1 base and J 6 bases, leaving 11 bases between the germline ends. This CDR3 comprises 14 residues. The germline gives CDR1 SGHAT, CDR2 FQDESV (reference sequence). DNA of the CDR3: TGTGCCAGCAGCTTAGGGAGGGCGGGGGATACGCAGTATTTT. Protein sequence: CASSLGRAGDTQYF.

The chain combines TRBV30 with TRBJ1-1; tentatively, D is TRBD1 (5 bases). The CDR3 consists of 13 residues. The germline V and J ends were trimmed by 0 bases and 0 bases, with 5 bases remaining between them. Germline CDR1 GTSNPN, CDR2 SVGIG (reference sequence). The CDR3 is CAWSVQVNTEAFF. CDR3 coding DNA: TGTGCCTGGAGTGTACAGGTGAACACTGAAGCTTTCTTT.

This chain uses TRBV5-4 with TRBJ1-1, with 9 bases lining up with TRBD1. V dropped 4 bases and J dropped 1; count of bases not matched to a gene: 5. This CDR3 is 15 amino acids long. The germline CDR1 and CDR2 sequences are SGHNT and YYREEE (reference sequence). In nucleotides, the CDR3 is TGTGCCAGCAGCCTTTACAGGGGGCAGAACACTGAAGCTTTCTTT. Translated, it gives CASSLYRGQNTEAFF.

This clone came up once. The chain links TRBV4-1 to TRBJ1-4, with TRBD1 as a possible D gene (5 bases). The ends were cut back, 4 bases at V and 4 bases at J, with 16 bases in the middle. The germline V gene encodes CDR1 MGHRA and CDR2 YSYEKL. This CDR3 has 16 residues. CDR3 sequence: CASSLKRDGHNEKLFF. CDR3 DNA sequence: TGCGCCAGCAGCCTGAAGAGGGACGGCCATAATGAAAAACTGTTTTTT.

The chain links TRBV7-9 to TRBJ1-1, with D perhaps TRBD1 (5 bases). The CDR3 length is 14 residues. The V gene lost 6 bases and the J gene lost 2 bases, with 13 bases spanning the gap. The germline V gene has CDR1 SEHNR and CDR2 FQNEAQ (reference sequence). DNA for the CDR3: TGTGCCAGCAGAAGATTGGGACCTAACACTGAAGCTTTCTTT. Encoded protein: CASRRLGPNTEAFF. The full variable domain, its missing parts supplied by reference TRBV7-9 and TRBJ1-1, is DTGVSQNPRHKITKRGQNVTFRCDPISEHNRLYWYRQTLGQGPEFLTYFQNEAQLEKSRLLSDRFSAERPKGSFSTLEIQRTEQGDSAMYLCASRRLGPNTEAFFGQGTRLTVV.

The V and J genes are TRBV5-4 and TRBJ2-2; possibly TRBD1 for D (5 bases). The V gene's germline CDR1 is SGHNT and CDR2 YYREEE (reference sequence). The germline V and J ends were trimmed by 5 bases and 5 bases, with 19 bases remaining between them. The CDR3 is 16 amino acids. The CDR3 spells CASSYLGRTRTGELFF. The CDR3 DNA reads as TGTGCCAGCAGTTACCTAGGGCGGACAAGGACCGGGGAGCTGTTTTTT.

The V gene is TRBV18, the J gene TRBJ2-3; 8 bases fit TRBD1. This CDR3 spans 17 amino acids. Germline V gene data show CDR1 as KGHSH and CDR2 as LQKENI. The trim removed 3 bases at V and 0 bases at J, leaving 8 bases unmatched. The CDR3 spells CASSPRLRTGSTDTQYF. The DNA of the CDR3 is TGTGCCAGCTCACCGCGACTTCGGACAGGGAGCACAGATACGCAGTATTTT.

The chain's CDR3 is CASSAQSSSGNTIYF. As DNA, the CDR3 is TGTGCCAGCAGTGCCCAGAGCAGCTCTGGAAACACCATATATTTT. This chain links TRBV2 with TRBJ1-3; D gene ambiguous. There are 15 residues in the CDR3. From germline, CDR1 is SNHLY and CDR2 FYNNEI. The V and J ends lost 4 bases and 0 bases respectively, with 10 bases between them.

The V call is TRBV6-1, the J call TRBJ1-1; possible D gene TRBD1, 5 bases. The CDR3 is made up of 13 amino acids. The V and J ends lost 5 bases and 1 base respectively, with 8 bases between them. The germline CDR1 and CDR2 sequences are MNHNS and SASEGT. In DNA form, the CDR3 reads TGTGCCAGCAGTTGGGGGGGGAACACTGAAGCTTTCTTT. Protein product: CASSWGGNTEAFF.

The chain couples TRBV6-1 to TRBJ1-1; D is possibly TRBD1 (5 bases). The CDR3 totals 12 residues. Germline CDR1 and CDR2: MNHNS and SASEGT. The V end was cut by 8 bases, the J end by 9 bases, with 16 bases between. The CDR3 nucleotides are TGTGCCAGCGCACGACTTGGGACCCAAGCTTTCTTT. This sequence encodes CASARLGTQAFF.

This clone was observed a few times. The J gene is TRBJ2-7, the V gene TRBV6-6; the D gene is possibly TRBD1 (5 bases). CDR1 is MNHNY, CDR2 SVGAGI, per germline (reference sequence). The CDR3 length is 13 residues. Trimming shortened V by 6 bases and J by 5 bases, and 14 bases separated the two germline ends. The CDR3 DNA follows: TGTGCCAGCAGCCGGTCAGGGTACGACGAGCAGTACTTC. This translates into CASSRSGYDEQYF.

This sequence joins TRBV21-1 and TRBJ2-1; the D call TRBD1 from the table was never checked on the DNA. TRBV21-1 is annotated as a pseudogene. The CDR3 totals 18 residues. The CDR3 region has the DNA TGTGCCAGCAGCAAACCACCCTTTGACAGAACTTGTTACAATGAGCAGTTCTTC. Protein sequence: CASSKPPFDRTCYNEQFF.

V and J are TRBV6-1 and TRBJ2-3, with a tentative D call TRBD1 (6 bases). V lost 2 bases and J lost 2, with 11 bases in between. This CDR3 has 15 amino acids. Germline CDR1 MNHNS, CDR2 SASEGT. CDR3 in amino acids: CASSELGHYTDTQYF. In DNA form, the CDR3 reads TGTGCCAGCAGTGAACTGGGACACTACACAGATACGCAGTATTTT.

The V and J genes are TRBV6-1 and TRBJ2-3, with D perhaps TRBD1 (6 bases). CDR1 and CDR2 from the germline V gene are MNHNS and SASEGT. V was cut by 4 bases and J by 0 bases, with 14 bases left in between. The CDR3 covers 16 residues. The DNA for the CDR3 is TGTGCCAGCAGTGCCCAGGGGACACCCAGCACAGATACGCAGTATTTT. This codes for CASSAQGTPSTDTQYF.

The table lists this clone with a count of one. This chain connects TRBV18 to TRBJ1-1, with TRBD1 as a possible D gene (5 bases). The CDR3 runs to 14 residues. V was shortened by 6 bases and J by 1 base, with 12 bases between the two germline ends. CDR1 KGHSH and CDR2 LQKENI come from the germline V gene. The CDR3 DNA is TGTGCCAGCTCGCGGGACGGAAGGAACACTGAAGCTTTCTTT. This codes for CASSRDGRNTEAFF.